This is a list of T cell receptor beta chains from one sample in a study of T cell repertoires in cytomegalovirus infection. Each CDR3 protein gets one entry after TCRdb re-called the reads with MiXCR. This table has 740,000 or so distinct CDR3 sequences, 35% appearing once. Sequences were obtained from PBMCs. The receptors here all came from a human donor in good health (CMV status not recorded). Some clones in this sample may be carry-over from other donors' samples. The CDR3 runs from the conserved cysteine through the conserved F or W. Fields, in order: V gene, D gene, CDR3 protein. The D gene is left open where the match is weak.

>TRBV3-1|TRBD1
CASSQSSDRDETQYF
>TRBV5-5|TRBD1
CASSLESWTGETQYF
>TRBV4-1|NA
CASSQDSRDNQPQHF
>TRBV28|NA
CASSSPRNNEEQYF
>TRBV7-2|NA
CASSFVGDSNQPQHF
>TRBV20-1|TRBD2
CSAGLAGGLYEQYF
>TRBV2|NA
CASSDSGVNNQPQHF
>TRBV7-6|NA
CASSLGTDSGNTIYF
>TRBV7-9|NA
CASSLLRQGSGYTF
>TRBV6-5|TRBD1
CASSYQDRGTQYF
>TRBV4-3|TRBD1
CASSQETGDRDGYTF
>TRBV6-6|NA
CASTSTHEQYF
>TRBV5-1|NA
CASRRDGYEQYF
>TRBV15|TRBD2
CATSRVMIAGGPNEQFF
>TRBV6-1|NA
CASSEREGRATEAFF
>TRBV5-5|TRBD1
CASSLWDSSTEAFF
>TRBV20-1|NA
CSARDPRVRGTYTGELFF
>TRBV7-2|NA
CATRGQSSYNEQFF
>TRBV12-3/TRBV12-4|NA
CASSLILGEQYF
>TRBV7-8|NA
CASSLGWEQFF
>TRBV6-5|TRBD1
CASKTGQGFYEQYF
>TRBV19|TRBD1
CASSILTGGGTWNTEAFF
>TRBV5-1|TRBD2
CASGAGESYEQYF
>TRBV14|NA
CASSQDRRRNTEAFF
>TRBV19|NA
CASSIGARSNQPQHF
>TRBV6-5|NA
CASRTSPAGEAFF
>TRBV12-3/TRBV12-4|TRBD2
CASSPGTIPTSSYEQYF
>TRBV11-2|TRBD1
CASSLFPQGAAEQYF
>TRBV27|TRBD1
CASSLLGQDSSYEQYF
>TRBV6-1|NA
CASSIQTSYEQYF
>TRBV12-3/TRBV12-4|NA
CASSFRQTRNYGYTF
>TRBV7-2|NA
CASSLQWSTEAFF